The sample holds many counts of the clone carrying this T cell receptor beta chain. The data stem from a study of regulatory T cells in long-lasting Graves disease. Libraries of TCR beta came from iRepertoire HTBI primers plus Arm-PCR of CDR3 regions. Authors' analysis steps: Identified across the samples were 50 to 70 TRBV segments and about 15 TRBJ segments. TCRdb passed the multiplex PCR reads through MiXCR, listing each CDR3 protein once. The V and J calls shown here were made by TCRdb, not taken from the authors' results. The sample lists nearly 350,000 distinct CDR3 sequences; less than 20% were seen once. Time point specified: persistent/refractory GD, antithyroid drugs over 5 years with positive TRAb. RNA isolated from PBMCs was used to make the TCR library. The receptor was derived from a female donor with Graves disease. The starting material was peripheral blood mononuclear cells (PBMCs), obtained when the disease was refractory, from a patient treated with antithyroid drugs.

Here the CDR3 DNA reads TGTGCTCCCAACCGGGTACACCGCTTTCACGAGCAGTACTTC. Translated: CAPNRVHRFHEQYF. The chain has TRBV2 and TRBJ2-7; D not resolved. Germline V gene data show CDR1 as SNHLY and CDR2 as FYNNEI. The CDR3 runs 14 residues.